This is a list of T cell receptor beta chains from one sample in a study of T cells in Graves' hyperthyroidism and ophthalmopathy. TCRdb fed the multiplex PCR reads into MiXCR, producing one record per CDR3 protein. The sample records approximately 380,000 distinct CDR3 sequences, around 15% being singletons. The specimen sequenced was blood. Receptors originate from a man in his forties or fifties with Graves' ophthalmopathy. CDR3s include the opening cysteine and the closing phenylalanine or tryptophan. D genes are given only for firm matches. The listing skips clone size in some rows; elsewhere it reads once, few, many or a size class.

clone size: few
J gene: TRBJ2-1
V gene: TRBV6-1
D gene: NA
CDR3 DNA: TGTGCCAGCAGTGAAGAGGTTTGGACAGTCGCAGGGGAGCAGTTCTTC
CDR3 protein: CASSEEVWTVAGEQFF

clone size: many
J gene: TRBJ2-7
V gene: TRBV20-1
D gene: NA
CDR3 DNA: TGCAGTGCGAGACGCCGGTTGGGGTACGAGCAGTACTTC
CDR3 protein: CSARRRLGYEQYF

clone size: many
J gene: TRBJ2-5
V gene: TRBV11-2
D gene: NA
CDR3 DNA: TGTGCCAGCAGCCGGGGAGCACAAGAGACCCAGTACTTC
CDR3 protein: CASSRGAQETQYF

clone size: many
J gene: TRBJ2-4
V gene: TRBV3-1
D gene: TRBD1
CDR3 DNA: TGTGCCAGCAGCCGTAACCGGGACAGGGTGGCGAACATTCAGTACTTC
CDR3 protein: CASSRNRDRVANIQYF

clone size: NA
J gene: TRBJ1-4
V gene: TRBV6-2/TRBV6-3
D gene: NA
CDR3 DNA: TGTGCCAGCAGTAAACCCGACCTGAATGAAAAACTGTTTTTT
CDR3 protein: CASSKPDLNEKLFF

clone size: many
J gene: TRBJ2-3
V gene: TRBV18
D gene: NA
CDR3 DNA: TGTGCCAGCTCAGTGCGTCAGCAGGGGCGCACAGATACGCAGTATTTT
CDR3 protein: CASSVRQQGRTDTQYF

clone size: many
J gene: TRBJ2-3
V gene: TRBV3-1
D gene: NA
CDR3 DNA: TGTGCCAGCAGCCAGGGGATAGAAGCAGATACGCAGTATTTT
CDR3 protein: CASSQGIEADTQYF

clone size: NA
J gene: TRBJ1-2
V gene: TRBV6-2/TRBV6-3
D gene: NA
CDR3 DNA: TGTGCCAGCAGTGCCAGGACAGTTTTCCTCTTC
CDR3 protein: CASSARTVFLF

clone size: many
J gene: TRBJ2-5
V gene: TRBV2
D gene: NA
CDR3 DNA: TGTGCCAGCAGTGGAGTTGGCGGGCCGATGGTAGAGACCCAGTACTTC
CDR3 protein: CASSGVGGPMVETQYF

clone size: many
J gene: TRBJ2-6
V gene: TRBV12-3/TRBV12-4
D gene: TRBD2
CDR3 DNA: TGTGCCAGCAGTCACGGACTAGCGGGTCCTGGGGCCAACGTCCTGACTTTC
CDR3 protein: CASSHGLAGPGANVLTF

clone size: NA
J gene: TRBJ1-2
V gene: TRBV29-1
D gene: NA
CDR3 DNA: TGCAGCGTTGCCTCGGGGTCAGGGTTGAACTATGGCTACACCTTC
CDR3 protein: CSVASGSGLNYGYTF

clone size: NA
J gene: TRBJ2-1
V gene: TRBV27
D gene: TRBD2
CDR3 DNA: TGTGCCAGCAGTTTACGCGGGAGATTGGACAATGAGCAGTTCTTC
CDR3 protein: CASSLRGRLDNEQFF

clone size: many
J gene: TRBJ1-5
V gene: TRBV28
D gene: NA
CDR3 DNA: TGTGCCAGCAGTCCACTCAGGGGTAGCAATCAGCCCCAGCATTTT
CDR3 protein: CASSPLRGSNQPQHF

clone size: many
J gene: TRBJ2-3
V gene: TRBV2
D gene: TRBD2
CDR3 DNA: TGTGCCAGCACCCAGGGTAGCGGGGTTAGCACAGATACGCAGTATTTT
CDR3 protein: CASTQGSGVSTDTQYF

clone size: few
J gene: TRBJ2-1
V gene: TRBV3-1
D gene: NA
CDR3 DNA: TGTGCCAGCGGCTCCCGCGGGGCCAGCTCCTACAATGAGCAGTCCTTC
CDR3 protein: CASGSRGASSYNEQSF

clone size: few
J gene: TRBJ1-2
V gene: TRBV4-2
D gene: NA
CDR3 DNA: TGTGCCAGCAGCCAACAGGGGCCTGAATATGGCTACACCTTC
CDR3 protein: CASSQQGPEYGYTF

clone size: NA
J gene: TRBJ2-2
V gene: TRBV24-1
D gene: TRBD1
CDR3 DNA: TGTGCCACCAGTGAACTTGACGGGACAGGAGTCACCGGGGAGCTGTTTTTT
CDR3 protein: CATSELDGTGVTGELFF

clone size: NA
J gene: TRBJ1-1
V gene: TRBV5-4
D gene: TRBD1
CDR3 DNA: TGTGCCAGCAGCCCAGGGGACAGAATGAACACTGAAGCTTTCTTT
CDR3 protein: CASSPGDRMNTEAFF

clone size: NA
J gene: TRBJ2-5
V gene: TRBV5-1
D gene: TRBD2
CDR3 DNA: TGCGCCAGCAGCACTAGCGGGAGGACTGGAGAGACCCAGTACTTC
CDR3 protein: CASSTSGRTGETQYF

clone size: NA
J gene: TRBJ2-1
V gene: TRBV9
D gene: TRBD2
CDR3 DNA: TGTGCCAGCAGCGTAGGACGGTGGGGAGCTAGCGGGAGAAATGAGCAGTTCTTC
CDR3 protein: CASSVGRWGASGRNEQFF

clone size: NA
J gene: TRBJ2-1
V gene: TRBV6-9
D gene: TRBD2
CDR3 DNA: TGTGCCAGCAGTTATAACGCGGGGGGGGTGCTCGAGCAGTTCTTC
CDR3 protein: CASSYNAGGVLEQFF

clone size: many
J gene: TRBJ2-3
V gene: TRBV28
D gene: TRBD2
CDR3 DNA: TGTGCCAGCAAATTAGCGGGAGTTGGAGATACGCAGTATTTT
CDR3 protein: CASKLAGVGDTQYF

clone size: many
J gene: TRBJ2-5
V gene: TRBV24-1
D gene: TRBD1
CDR3 DNA: TGTGCCACCAGTGATTCTCTCAGACAGGGGGCACGAGAGACCCAGTACTTC
CDR3 protein: CATSDSLRQGARETQYF

clone size: NA
J gene: TRBJ1-1
V gene: TRBV6-1
D gene: NA
CDR3 DNA: TGTGCCAGCAGATCCACAACAGGCGAAGCTTTCTTT
CDR3 protein: CASRSTTGEAFF

clone size: many
J gene: TRBJ2-3
V gene: TRBV3-1
D gene: TRBD2
CDR3 DNA: TGTGCCAGTGGGACTACCCCTCTGGATACGCAGTATTTT
CDR3 protein: CASGTTPLDTQYF

clone size: few
J gene: TRBJ2-2
V gene: TRBV27
D gene: NA
CDR3 DNA: TGTGCCAGCAGCAAAAGGGCCACCGGGGAGCTGTTTTTT
CDR3 protein: CASSKRATGELFF

clone size: many
J gene: TRBJ2-3
V gene: TRBV14
D gene: TRBD2
CDR3 DNA: TGTGCCAGCAGCCAAGTAGGGCCTGGACTAGCCGGCATGGGGTACACAGATACGCAGTATTTT
CDR3 protein: CASSQVGPGLAGMGYTDTQYF

clone size: NA
J gene: TRBJ2-7
V gene: TRBV20-1
D gene: NA
CDR3 DNA: TGCAGTGCTGACCCGGTACTAGTGGTTGGTTCTACCTACGAGCAGTACTTC
CDR3 protein: CSADPVLVVGSTYEQYF

clone size: many
J gene: TRBJ2-1
V gene: TRBV3-1
D gene: NA
CDR3 DNA: TGTGCCAGCAGCCAGAGGACCCAAACCTCGGTTAATGAGCAGTTCTTC
CDR3 protein: CASSQRTQTSVNEQFF

clone size: NA
J gene: TRBJ2-3
V gene: TRBV7-9
D gene: TRBD2
CDR3 DNA: TGTGCCAGCAGCTCCCGACTAGCGGGCCGAGAACCTAGCACAGATACGCAGTATTTT
CDR3 protein: CASSSRLAGREPSTDTQYF

clone size: many
J gene: TRBJ2-5
V gene: TRBV28
D gene: TRBD2
CDR3 DNA: TGTGCCAGCACCCTGGGATTGGCGGGAGGGGCAGAGACCCAGTACTTC
CDR3 protein: CASTLGLAGGAETQYF

clone size: many
J gene: TRBJ2-1
V gene: TRBV6-1
D gene: TRBD2
CDR3 DNA: TGTGCCAGCAGTCAAGCCAGGCGACTAGCGAAAGGCAATGAGCAGTTCTTC
CDR3 protein: CASSQARRLAKGNEQFF

clone size: few
J gene: TRBJ2-2
V gene: TRBV13
D gene: TRBD1
CDR3 DNA: TGTGCCAGCAGCCACCGACAGGGGGATGGCACCGGGGAGCTGTTTTTT
CDR3 protein: CASSHRQGDGTGELFF

clone size: NA
J gene: TRBJ2-7
V gene: TRBV6-2/TRBV6-3
D gene: TRBD2
CDR3 DNA: TGTGCCAGCAGTTACCTTTCTAGCGGGAGGTCCTACGAGCAGTACTTC
CDR3 protein: CASSYLSSGRSYEQYF

clone size: many
J gene: TRBJ2-5
V gene: TRBV12-5
D gene: TRBD1
CDR3 DNA: TGTGCCCGCAACAGGGGGCGTGAGACCCAGTACTTC
CDR3 protein: CARNRGRETQYF

clone size: few
J gene: TRBJ2-3
V gene: TRBV7-3
D gene: NA
CDR3 DNA: TGTGCCAGCAGAGAATCGTATAGCACAGATACGCAGTATTTT
CDR3 protein: CASRESYSTDTQYF

clone size: NA
J gene: TRBJ2-7
V gene: TRBV14
D gene: NA
CDR3 DNA: TGTGCCAGCAGCCAGGTCCAGGGTAGAACGGGCGAGCAGTACTTC
CDR3 protein: CASSQVQGRTGEQYF

clone size: NA
J gene: TRBJ2-1
V gene: TRBV29-1
D gene: NA
CDR3 DNA: TGCAGCGTTGGCTTCTACAATGAGCAGTTCTTC
CDR3 protein: CSVGFYNEQFF

clone size: many
J gene: TRBJ2-3
V gene: TRBV11-2
D gene: TRBD2
CDR3 DNA: TGTGCCAGCAGCCGGGAGGGAGTCGTGGACACCACAGATACGCAGTATTTT
CDR3 protein: CASSREGVVDTTDTQYF

clone size: few
J gene: TRBJ2-7
V gene: TRBV5-8
D gene: TRBD2
CDR3 DNA: TGTGCCAGCAGCTTGACTCTCCTAGCGGGAGGGCCCTACGAGCAGTACTTC
CDR3 protein: CASSLTLLAGGPYEQYF

clone size: once
J gene: TRBJ2-7
V gene: TRBV28
D gene: NA
CDR3 DNA: TGTGCCAGCAGCTTGCTAGGGGGGCAGACCTACAAGCAGTACTTC
CDR3 protein: CASSLLGGQTYKQYF

clone size: NA
J gene: TRBJ2-3
V gene: TRBV28
D gene: NA
CDR3 DNA: TGTGCCAGCACCCTGACGGGAAGCACAGATACGCAGTATTTT
CDR3 protein: CASTLTGSTDTQYF

clone size: few
J gene: TRBJ2-3
V gene: TRBV5-1
D gene: TRBD1
CDR3 DNA: TGCGCCAGCAGCCGAGGACCGGGACAGGGTTCAGATACGCAGTATTTT
CDR3 protein: CASSRGPGQGSDTQYF

clone size: many
J gene: TRBJ2-1
V gene: TRBV7-9
D gene: TRBD2
CDR3 DNA: TGTGCCAGCGGTGACGGGAGGTTAGAGCAGTTCTTC
CDR3 protein: CASGDGRLEQFF

clone size: many
J gene: TRBJ1-1
V gene: TRBV30
D gene: TRBD1
CDR3 DNA: TGTGCCTGGAGGGGCAGGGGGCAAGCTTTCTTT
CDR3 protein: CAWRGRGQAFF

clone size: few
J gene: TRBJ2-2
V gene: TRBV5-1
D gene: TRBD2
CDR3 DNA: TGCGCCAGCAGCTCAGGGACTAGCGGTGCTAACACCGGGGAGCTGTTTTTT
CDR3 protein: CASSSGTSGANTGELFF

clone size: few
J gene: TRBJ2-2
V gene: TRBV29-1
D gene: NA
CDR3 DNA: TGCAGCGTTGTGCGGGGTTACACCGGGGAGCTGTTTTTT
CDR3 protein: CSVVRGYTGELFF

clone size: NA
J gene: TRBJ2-2
V gene: TRBV19
D gene: TRBD2
CDR3 DNA: TGTGCCAGTAGTATAGCGGGACTAGCGGGAGGCACCGGGGAGCTGTTTTTT
CDR3 protein: CASSIAGLAGGTGELFF